This TCR beta chain was identified in a study of blood T cell repertoires in COVID-19. Study information: The study drew acute and convalescent COVID-19 samples from the United States, Italy and Spain. PBMCs, B-cell-depleted T cells, or T cells provided the cDNA or gDNA that made up the material.

As originally analysed: Cell counts per sample came from amplifying reference gene primers. This table comes from immunoSEQ multiplex PCR, and its TCRdb copy is limited to in-frame clones, with some not included. That table is the source of V, J and clone size, and D and trimming were worked out from the DNA. This repertoire shows fewer than 350,000 clones, under 90% found once; its top ten account for around 2.9%. The CDR3 spans 14 residues. Germline values: CDR1 SQVTM, CDR2 ANQGSEA. V lost 2 bases and J lost 5; bases outside the gene matches: 4. This rearrangement joins TRBV29-1 to TRBJ2-5, with 11 bases matching TRBD1. The origin of this receptor is a woman aged 55 to 70 with active or convalescent COVID-19. The sample was peripheral blood. The CDR3 region is CSVERTGGRETQYF. DNA of the CDR3: TGCAGCGTTGAACGGACAGGGGGCCGGGAGACCCAGTACTTC.